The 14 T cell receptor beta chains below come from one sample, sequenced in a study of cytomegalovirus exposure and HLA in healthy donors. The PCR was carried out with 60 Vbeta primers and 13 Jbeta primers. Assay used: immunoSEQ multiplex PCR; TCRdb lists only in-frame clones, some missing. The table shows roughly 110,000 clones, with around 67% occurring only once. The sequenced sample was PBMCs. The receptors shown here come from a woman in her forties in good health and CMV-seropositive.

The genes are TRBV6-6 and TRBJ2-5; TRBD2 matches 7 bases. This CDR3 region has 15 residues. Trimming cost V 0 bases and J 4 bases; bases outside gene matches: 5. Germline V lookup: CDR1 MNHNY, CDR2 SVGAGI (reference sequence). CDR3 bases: TGTGCCAGCAGTTACTCGCGGGGGACGGGAGAGACCCAGTACTTC. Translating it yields CASSYSRGTGETQYF.

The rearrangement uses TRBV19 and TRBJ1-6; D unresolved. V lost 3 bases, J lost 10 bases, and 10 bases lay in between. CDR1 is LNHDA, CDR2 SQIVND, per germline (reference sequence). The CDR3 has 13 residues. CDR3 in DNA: TGTGCCAGTAGTATGCGGGGTGGCTCACCCCTCCACTTT. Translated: CASSMRGGSPLHF.

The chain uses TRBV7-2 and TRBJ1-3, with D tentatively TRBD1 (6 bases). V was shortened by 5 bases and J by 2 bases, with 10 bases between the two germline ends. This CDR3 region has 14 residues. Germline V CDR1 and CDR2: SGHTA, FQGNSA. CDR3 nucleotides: TGTGCCAGCAGCCTAAGGACAGCTGGAAACACCATATATTTT. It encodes CASSLRTAGNTIYF.

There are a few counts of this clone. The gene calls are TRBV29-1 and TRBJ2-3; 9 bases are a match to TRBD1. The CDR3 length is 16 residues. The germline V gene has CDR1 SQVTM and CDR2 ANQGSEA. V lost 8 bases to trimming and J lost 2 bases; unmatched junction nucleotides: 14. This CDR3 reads CSHSGSRDRATDTQYF. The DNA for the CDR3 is TGCAGCCATAGTGGGTCACGGGACAGGGCCACAGATACGCAGTATTTT.

CDR3 in amino acids: CAISEYSYQPQHF. As DNA, the CDR3 is TGTGCCATCAGTGAGTACAGCTATCAGCCCCAGCATTTT. The chain joins TRBV10-3 to TRBJ1-5; D is undetermined. Germline CDR1 and CDR2: ENHRY and SYGVKD. The V and J ends lost 1 base and 5 bases respectively, with 6 bases between them. The CDR3 loop spans 13 amino acids.

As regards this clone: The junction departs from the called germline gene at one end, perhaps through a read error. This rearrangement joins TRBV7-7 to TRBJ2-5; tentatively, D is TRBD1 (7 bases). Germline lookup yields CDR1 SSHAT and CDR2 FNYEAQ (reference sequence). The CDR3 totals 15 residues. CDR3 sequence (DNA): TGTGCTAGCAGCCGAGAATCCAGGGGGACTGAGACCCAGTACTTC. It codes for CASSRESRGTETQYF.

CDR3 sequence (DNA): TGTGCCAGTTCAGGATGGACAGGCGGGAACACTGAAGCTTTCTTT. Its translation is CASSGWTGGNTEAFF. The chain couples TRBV19 to TRBJ1-1; 7 nucleotides match TRBD1. This CDR3 contains 15 residues. Germline V gene lookup returns CDR1 LNHDA and CDR2 SQIVND (reference sequence). The V and J ends lost 8 bases and 1 base, in that order; junction bases with no gene match: 10.

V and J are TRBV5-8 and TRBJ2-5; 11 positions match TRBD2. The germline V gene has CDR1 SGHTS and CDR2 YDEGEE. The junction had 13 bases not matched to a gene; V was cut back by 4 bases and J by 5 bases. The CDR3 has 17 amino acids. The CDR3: CASSRDGTSGRQETQYF. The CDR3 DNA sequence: TGTGCCAGCAGCCGGGACGGGACTAGCGGTAGGCAGGAGACCCAGTACTTC.

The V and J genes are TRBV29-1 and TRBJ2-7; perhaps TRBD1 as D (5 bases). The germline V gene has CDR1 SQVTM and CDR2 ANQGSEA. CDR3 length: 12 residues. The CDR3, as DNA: TGCAGTGTCATCGAGCAGGGTTTCGAGCAGTACTTC. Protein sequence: CSVIEQGFEQYF.

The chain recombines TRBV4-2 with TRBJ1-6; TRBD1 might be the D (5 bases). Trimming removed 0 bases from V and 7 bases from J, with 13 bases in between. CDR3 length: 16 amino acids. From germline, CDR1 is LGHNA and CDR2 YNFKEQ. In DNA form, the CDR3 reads TGTGCCAGCAGCCAAGAGTGGGGCCAAATAAATTCACCCCTCCACTTT. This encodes CASSQEWGQINSPLHF.

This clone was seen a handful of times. This CDR3 is CASSQARDSVYEQYF. In nucleotides, the CDR3 is TGTGCCAGCAGCCAAGCGAGGGACAGCGTTTACGAGCAGTACTTC. This chain uses TRBV4-2 with TRBJ2-7; the match to TRBD1 covers 7 bases. The germline V gene encodes CDR1 LGHNA and CDR2 YNFKEQ. V dropped 1 base and J dropped 4; count of bases not matched to a gene: 7. There are 15 residues in the CDR3.

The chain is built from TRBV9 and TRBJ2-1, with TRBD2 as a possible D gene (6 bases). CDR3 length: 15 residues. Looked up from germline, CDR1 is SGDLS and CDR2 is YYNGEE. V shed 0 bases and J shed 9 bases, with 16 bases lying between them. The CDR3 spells CASSVGTTGKGEQFF. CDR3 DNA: TGTGCCAGCAGCGTAGGGACTACCGGCAAGGGTGAGCAGTTCTTC. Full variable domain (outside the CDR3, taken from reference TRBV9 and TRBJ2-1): DSGVTQTPKHLITATGQRVTLRCSPRSGDLSVYWYQQSLDQGLQFLIQYYNGEERAKGNILERFSAQQFPDLHSELNLSSLELGDSALYFCASSVGTTGKGEQFFGPGTRLTVL.

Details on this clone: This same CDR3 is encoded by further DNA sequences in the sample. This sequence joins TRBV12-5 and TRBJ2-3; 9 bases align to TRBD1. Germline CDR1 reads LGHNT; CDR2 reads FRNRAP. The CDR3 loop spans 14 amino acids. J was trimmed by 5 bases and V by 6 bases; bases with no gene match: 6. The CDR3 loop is CASGPGQGGDTQYF. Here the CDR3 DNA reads TGTGCTAGTGGACCGGGACAGGGAGGAGATACGCAGTATTTT.

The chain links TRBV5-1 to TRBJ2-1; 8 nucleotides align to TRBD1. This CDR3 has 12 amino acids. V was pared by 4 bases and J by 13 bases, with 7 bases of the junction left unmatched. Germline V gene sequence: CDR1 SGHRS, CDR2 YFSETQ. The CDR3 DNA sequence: TGCGCCAGCAGCCAGGACAGGGTAGGTCAGTTCTTC. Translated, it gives CASSQDRVGQFF.